A selection of T cell receptor beta chains follows, all from one sample in a study of Ad26.COV2.S vaccination and SARS-CoV-2 variants. Data came from immunoSEQ multiplex PCR; TCRdb stores just in-frame clones and leaves some out. There are under 600,000 clones in the sample; nearly 90% occur only once, and around 1.8% lies in the top ten. The material sequenced was peripheral blood, taken in a trial of Ad26.COV2.S vaccine versus placebo. The receptors come from a person between 18 and 65 years old who received the Ad26.COV2.S COVID-19 vaccine or a placebo. Both conserved end residues are trimmed from each CDR3. Fields, in order: V gene, CDR3 protein.

V gene: TRBV3-1/TRBV3-2
CDR3 protein: ASSPQTSGFMDEQF

V gene: TRBV11-2
CDR3 protein: ASSLMGVSFGELF

V gene: TRBV7-3
CDR3 protein: ASSLSPGNTEAF

V gene: TRBV18
CDR3 protein: ASSPSGTGSGYT

V gene: TRBV10-3
CDR3 protein: AIRFPTSGTQY

V gene: TRBV7-2
CDR3 protein: ASSLLGAGQETQY

V gene: TRBV5-1
CDR3 protein: ASSLGSWSTDTQY

V gene: TRBV7-3
CDR3 protein: ASSLLPAVDEQF

V gene: TRBV6-5
CDR3 protein: ASSYGGADTEAF

V gene: TRBV3-1/TRBV3-2
CDR3 protein: ASSQGGGASYEQY

V gene: TRBV19
CDR3 protein: ASSTTDRVHEQY

V gene: TRBV7-8
CDR3 protein: ASSSNRGTYEQY

V gene: TRBV30
CDR3 protein: AWILRQGGTQY

V gene: TRBV11-2
CDR3 protein: ASSRTAEAF

V gene: TRBV4-2
CDR3 protein: ASSQDPEPAFGNTIY

V gene: TRBV4-3
CDR3 protein: ASSLSRTGSQPQH

V gene: TRBV9
CDR3 protein: ASSATSGSYNEQF

V gene: TRBV4-2
CDR3 protein: ASSQVPGRRSYGKLF

V gene: TRBV27
CDR3 protein: ASSFRGAETQY

V gene: TRBV7-2
CDR3 protein: ASSLSQPYEQY

V gene: TRBV7-9
CDR3 protein: ASSLGPNYGYT

V gene: TRBV28
CDR3 protein: ASSVLDYEQY

V gene: TRBV4-3
CDR3 protein: ASSQETGQGGNEQY

V gene: TRBV6-5
CDR3 protein: ASRTNWNEKLF

V gene: TRBV19
CDR3 protein: ASRPEWDNSPLH

V gene: TRBV10-1
CDR3 protein: ASSLDRGYGYT

V gene: TRBV6-5
CDR3 protein: ASKTGHQNTGELF